These T cell receptor beta chains were read from a single sample in a study of Graves' ophthalmopathy and Graves' hyperthyroidism. One entry per CDR3 protein results from TCRdb running MiXCR on the multiplex PCR reads. The table includes some 200,000 distinct CDR3 sequences, 25% to 30% detected once. Input material: peripheral blood. These TCRs come from a man aged 50 or older with Graves' ophthalmopathy. The CDR3 runs from the conserved cysteine through the conserved F or W. A D gene is named only where the DNA matches it firmly. Clone size is given for some rows only: seen once, a few or many times, or a class if the clone is expanded.

TRBJ1-3 many TRBV11-2 NA CASSLLLSGNTIYF TGTGCCAGCAGCTTACTTCTCTCTGGAAACACCATATATTTT
TRBJ1-5 many TRBV6-1 TRBD1 CASSTAGGKNQPQHF TGTGCCAGCAGTACCGCAGGGGGCAAAAATCAGCCCCAGCATTTT
TRBJ1-1 many TRBV25-1 NA CASKNRQNTEAFF TGTGCCAGCAAGAACAGACAGAACACTGAAGCTTTCTTT
TRBJ2-5 many TRBV6-2/TRBV6-3 TRBD2 CASSSGIRETQYF TGTGCCAGCAGTAGCGGGATCAGGGAGACCCAGTACTTC
TRBJ2-7 many TRBV7-6 TRBD2 CASSSIAGEGYEQYF TGTGCCAGCAGCTCGATAGCGGGAGAGGGCTACGAGCAGTACTTC
TRBJ1-5 many TRBV20-1 NA CSAERRDGYQPQHF TGCAGTGCTGAGAGGCGGGATGGGTATCAGCCCCAGCATTTT
TRBJ1-1 many TRBV24-1 NA CATSTPWGTEAFF TGTGCCACCTCGACTCCCTGGGGCACTGAAGCTTTCTTT
TRBJ2-7 NA TRBV28 TRBD2 CASRRGTSGRYEQYF TGTGCCAGCAGACGAGGGACTAGCGGGAGATACGAGCAGTACTTC
TRBJ2-5 many TRBV11-2 TRBD1 CASSLDVEDRAGETQYF TGTGCCAGCAGCTTAGATGTTGAGGACAGGGCTGGAGAGACCCAGTACTTC
TRBJ1-1 NA TRBV6-2/TRBV6-3 TRBD1 CASSYSKRDRVSTEAFF TGTGCCAGCAGTTACTCGAAAAGGGACAGGGTGTCGACTGAAGCTTTCTTT
TRBJ2-3 many TRBV6-6 TRBD2 CASSNPLADTDTQYF TGTGCCAGCAGTAACCCTCTAGCGGACACAGATACGCAGTATTTT
TRBJ2-2 many TRBV29-1 NA CSVRAPGTGELFF TGCAGCGTTCGGGCCCCCGGGACCGGGGAGCTGTTTTTT
TRBJ2-7 many TRBV27 NA CASSWRQTYEQYF TGTGCCAGCAGTTGGAGACAAACCTACGAGCAGTACTTC
TRBJ2-7 many TRBV28 TRBD2 CASSLIGIAGEHSYEQYF TGTGCCAGCAGTCTTATTGGGATAGCGGGAGAGCACTCCTACGAGCAGTACTTC
TRBJ1-2 many TRBV7-8 NA CASSSPVGWEDGYTF TGTGCCAGCAGCTCCCCCGTGGGGTGGGAAGATGGCTACACCTTC
TRBJ1-1 NA TRBV6-1 TRBD1 CASKMGQEAFF TGTGCCAGCAAAATGGGACAGGAAGCTTTCTTT
TRBJ2-3 NA TRBV6-4 NA CASSDGSTDTQYF TGTGCCAGCAGTGACGGGAGCACAGATACGCAGTATTTT
TRBJ1-1 many TRBV12-3/TRBV12-4 NA CASQVQENAEAFF TGTGCCAGCCAGGTACAGGAGAACGCTGAAGCTTTCTTT
TRBJ2-6 many TRBV11-2 NA CASRGGANVLTF TGTGCCAGCAGGGGCGGGGCCAACGTCCTGACTTTC
TRBJ2-2 many TRBV28 NA CASGSATGYTGELFF TGTGCCAGCGGGTCCGCTACAGGGTACACCGGGGAGCTGTTTTTT
TRBJ1-5 NA TRBV6-2/TRBV6-3 NA CASSYGAGAPQHF TGTGCCAGCAGTTACGGGGCGGGCGCTCCCCAGCATTTT
TRBJ1-2 NA TRBV6-1 TRBD1 CASSPDREGYTF TGTGCCAGCAGTCCGGACAGGGAAGGCTACACCTTC
TRBJ2-7 medium-sized TRBV6-1 NA CASSEMGVIYEQYF TGTGCCAGCAGTGAAATGGGTGTTATTTACGAGCAGTACTTC
TRBJ2-5 many TRBV24-1 NA CATLAQSDPRRETQYF TGTGCCACCCTAGCACAATCGGATCCCAGGAGGGAGACCCAGTACTTC
TRBJ2-2 NA TRBV12-3/TRBV12-4 TRBD1 CASSLVGTGAPRELFF TGTGCCAGCAGTTTGGTTGGGACAGGGGCCCCCAGGGAGCTGTTTTTT
TRBJ1-2 NA TRBV28 NA CASSFGAEGHGYTF TGTGCCAGCAGTTTCGGGGCAGAGGGCCATGGCTACACCTTC
TRBJ1-6 many TRBV14 NA CASSQEQSNSPLHF TGTGCCAGCAGCCAGGAACAGAGTAATTCACCCCTCCACTTT
TRBJ2-6 many TRBV7-2 TRBD1 CASRKWDRGESGANVLTF TGTGCCAGCAGAAAATGGGACAGGGGAGAGTCTGGGGCCAACGTCCTGACTTTC
TRBJ2-7 many TRBV28 TRBD1 CASSSQDRVGEQYF TGTGCCAGCAGTTCACAGGACAGGGTAGGGGAGCAGTACTTC
TRBJ2-7 NA TRBV24-1 TRBD1 CATSGDGTGPYEQYF TGTGCCACCAGTGGAGACGGGACAGGACCCTACGAGCAGTACTTC
TRBJ2-7 many TRBV29-1 TRBD1 CSVEEGTGDKQYF TGCAGCGTTGAAGAGGGGACAGGGGACAAGCAGTACTTC
TRBJ2-7 NA TRBV7-8 NA CASSPERFPNYEQYF TGTGCCAGCAGCCCAGAAAGGTTCCCCAATTACGAGCAGTACTTC
TRBJ1-2 NA TRBV12-3/TRBV12-4 NA CASSVNFYGYTF TGTGCCAGCAGTGTGAACTTCTATGGCTACACCTTC
TRBJ2-5 many TRBV12-3/TRBV12-4 NA CASSQDGGETQYF TGTGCCAGCAGCCAGGACGGCGGGGAGACCCAGTACTTC
TRBJ2-7 NA TRBV29-1 NA CSAAGGLRDEQYF TGCAGCGCTGCGGGCGGCCTCAGGGACGAGCAGTACTTC
TRBJ1-1 many TRBV7-2 TRBD1 CASSFFTGDTEAFF TGTGCCAGCAGCTTTTTCACAGGGGACACTGAAGCTTTCTTT
TRBJ2-5 few TRBV5-4 TRBD1 CASSLESQGAPNQETQYF TGTGCCAGCAGCTTGGAGTCTCAGGGGGCACCTAATCAAGAGACCCAGTACTTC
TRBJ1-5 many TRBV20-1 NA CSARLSLQTGELSNQPQHF TGCAGTGCTAGATTATCTTTACAGACTGGGGAACTGAGCAATCAGCCCCAGCATTTT
TRBJ1-1 many TRBV20-1 TRBD1 CSAPWTGGGTEAFF TGCAGTGCTCCGTGGACAGGGGGCGGCACTGAAGCTTTCTTT
TRBJ1-1 many TRBV6-2/TRBV6-3 NA CASSSETGSNTEAFF TGTGCCAGCAGTTCCGAGACCGGCTCCAACACTGAAGCTTTCTTT
TRBJ2-5 many TRBV19 NA CASSIGQYQETQYF TGTGCCAGTAGTATTGGACAGTACCAAGAGACCCAGTACTTC
TRBJ2-2 many TRBV6-1 NA CASFGGFHTGELFF TGTGCCAGTTTTGGGGGGTTTCACACCGGGGAGCTGTTTTTT
TRBJ1-6 many TRBV28 NA CASSRADSPLHF TGTGCCAGCAGCCGAGCTGATTCACCCCTCCACTTT
TRBJ1-5 NA TRBV6-5 NA CASSSEWGNQPQHF TGTGCCAGCAGTTCGGAGTGGGGAAATCAGCCCCAGCATTTT
TRBJ2-7 NA TRBV28 TRBD2 CASSRTSGSSSYEQYF TGTGCCAGCAGTAGGACTAGCGGGTCGAGCTCCTACGAGCAGTACTTC
TRBJ1-2 few TRBV28 TRBD1 CATGDRTNYGYTF TGTGCCACCGGGGACAGAACTAACTATGGCTACACCTTC
TRBJ1-2 many TRBV4-3 NA CASSPGESNYGYTF TGCGCCAGCAGCCCTGGAGAGTCTAACTATGGCTACACCTTC
TRBJ2-2 many TRBV7-6 TRBD2 CASSLGLAVNTGELFF TGTGCCAGCAGCTTAGGGCTAGCGGTTAACACCGGGGAGCTGTTTTTT
TRBJ1-1 NA TRBV20-1 NA CSVGTGNTEAFF TGCAGTGTCGGGACGGGGAACACTGAAGCTTTCTTT
TRBJ1-1 NA TRBV7-9 NA CASSFTVPMNTEAFF TGTGCCAGCAGCTTTACGGTCCCGATGAACACTGAAGCTTTCTTT
TRBJ1-5 many TRBV19 NA CASRPGTGNQPQHF TGTGCCAGTAGGCCGGGGACCGGCAATCAGCCCCAGCATTTT
TRBJ1-5 many TRBV29-1 NA CSVGRGGDNQPQHF TGCAGCGTTGGTAGGGGGGGAGATAATCAGCCCCAGCATTTT
TRBJ2-5 many TRBV5-5 TRBD1 CASSFEQGVWETQYF TGTGCCAGCAGCTTCGAACAGGGGGTTTGGGAGACCCAGTACTTC
TRBJ2-4 NA TRBV29-1 NA CSVVPGARGNIQYF TGCAGCGTTGTTCCGGGGGCGAGGGGAAACATTCAGTACTTC
TRBJ2-7 many TRBV18 NA CASSSPGLTYEQYF TGTGCCAGCTCGAGCCCGGGCCTTACCTACGAGCAGTACTTC